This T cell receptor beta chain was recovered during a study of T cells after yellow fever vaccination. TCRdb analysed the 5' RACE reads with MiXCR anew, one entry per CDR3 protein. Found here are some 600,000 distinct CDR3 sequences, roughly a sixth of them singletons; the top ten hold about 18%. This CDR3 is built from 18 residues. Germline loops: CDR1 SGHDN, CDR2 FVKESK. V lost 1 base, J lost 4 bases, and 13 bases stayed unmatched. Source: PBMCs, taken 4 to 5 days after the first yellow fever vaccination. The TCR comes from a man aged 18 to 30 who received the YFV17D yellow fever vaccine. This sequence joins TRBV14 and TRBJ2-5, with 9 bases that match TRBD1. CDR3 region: CASSQGLDRGYSSETQYF. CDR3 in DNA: TGTGCCAGCAGCCAAGGTCTGGACAGGGGCTATTCATCAGAGACCCAGTACTTC. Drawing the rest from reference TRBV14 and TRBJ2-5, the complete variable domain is EAGVTQFPSHSVIEKGQTVTLRCDPISGHDNLYWYRRVMGKEIKFLLHFVKESKQDESGMPNNRFLAERTGGTYSTLKVQPAELEDSGVYFCASSQGLDRGYSSETQYFGPGTRLLVL.